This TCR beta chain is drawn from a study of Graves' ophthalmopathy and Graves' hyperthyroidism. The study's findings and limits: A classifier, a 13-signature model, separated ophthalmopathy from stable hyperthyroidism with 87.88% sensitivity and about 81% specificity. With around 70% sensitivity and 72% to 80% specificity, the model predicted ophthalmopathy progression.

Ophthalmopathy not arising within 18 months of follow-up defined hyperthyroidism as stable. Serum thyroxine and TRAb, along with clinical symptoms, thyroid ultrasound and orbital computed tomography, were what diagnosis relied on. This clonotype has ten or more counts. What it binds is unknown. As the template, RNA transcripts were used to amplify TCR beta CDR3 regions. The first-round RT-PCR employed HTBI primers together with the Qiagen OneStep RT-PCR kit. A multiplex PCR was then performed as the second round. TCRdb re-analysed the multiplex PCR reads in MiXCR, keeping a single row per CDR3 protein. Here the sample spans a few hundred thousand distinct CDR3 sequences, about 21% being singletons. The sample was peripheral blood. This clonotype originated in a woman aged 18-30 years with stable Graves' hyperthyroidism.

The DNA of the CDR3 is TGTGCCAGCAGTGACCAGGGAGCTAGCACCGGGGAGCTGTTTTTT. It codes for CASSDQGASTGELFF. The chain employs TRBV2 and TRBJ2-2; D assignment may be TRBD1 or TRBD2 (5 bases each). Trimming removed 3 bases from V and 4 bases from J, with 12 bases in between. Germline values: CDR1 SNHLY, CDR2 FYNNEI. The CDR3 totals 15 residues.